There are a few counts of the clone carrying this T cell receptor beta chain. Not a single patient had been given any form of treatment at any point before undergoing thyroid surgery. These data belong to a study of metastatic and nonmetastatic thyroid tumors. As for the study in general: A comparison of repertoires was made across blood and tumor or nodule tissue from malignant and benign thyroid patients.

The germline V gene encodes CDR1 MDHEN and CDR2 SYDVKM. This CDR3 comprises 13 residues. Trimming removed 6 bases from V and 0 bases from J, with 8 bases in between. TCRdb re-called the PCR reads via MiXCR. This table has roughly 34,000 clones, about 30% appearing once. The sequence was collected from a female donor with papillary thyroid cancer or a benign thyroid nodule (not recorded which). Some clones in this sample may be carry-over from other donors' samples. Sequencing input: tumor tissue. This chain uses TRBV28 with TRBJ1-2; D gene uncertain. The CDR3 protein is CASRGPANYGYTF. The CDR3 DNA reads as TGTGCCAGCAGGGGTCCGGCTAACTATGGCTACACCTTC.